What follows are 29 T cell receptor beta chains derived from one specimen sequenced in a study of early T cells in non-severe SARS-CoV-2 infection. MiXCR, applied by TCRdb to the 5' RACE reads, yields one record per CDR3 protein. Among 60,000 to 90,000 distinct CDR3 sequences listed, approximately 9.1% were seen once. The sequenced material came from whole blood. These receptors all come from an adult who was a healthcare worker with PCR-confirmed SARS-CoV-2 infection or an uninfected control (not recorded which).

Written as DNA, the CDR3 is TGTGCCTCCGGGAGGTCGGAAAACATTCAGTACTTC. Amino acids: CASGRSENIQYF. The rearrangement links TRBV19 to TRBJ2-4; 7 bases match TRBD2. With 11 bases clipped from V and 5 bases from J, the junction kept 6 bases outside the gene matches. The germline gives CDR1 LNHDA, CDR2 SQIVND (reference sequence). The CDR3 consists of 12 residues.

This clonotype came up a few times. J is TRBJ2-1 and V is TRBV20-1; D gene unclear. V shed 6 bases and J shed 4 bases, with 7 bases lying between them. CDR1 is DFQATT and CDR2 is SNEGSKA in the germline V gene (reference sequence). The CDR3 consists of 11 residues. CDR3 loop: CSAAYYNEQFF. The CDR3 nucleotides read TGCAGTGCCGCCTATTACAATGAGCAGTTCTTC.

This clonotype was counted at least ten times. Here the CDR3 DNA reads TGTGCCAGCAGTTTATTGGACACGAACACTGAAGCTTTCTTT. Translating it yields CASSLLDTNTEAFF. The chain joins TRBV28 to TRBJ1-1; maybe TRBD1 (5 bases). Trimming took off 1 base at V and 1 base at J, with 7 bases between the two ends. Germline V gene data show CDR1 as MDHEN and CDR2 as SYDVKM. This CDR3 comprises 14 residues.

This clonotype came up many times. The V gene is TRBV7-9, the J gene TRBJ1-4; 10 bases are a match to TRBD1. Germline V CDR1 and CDR2: SEHNR, FQNEAQ (reference sequence). The V and J ends lost 0 bases and 0 bases, in that order; junction bases with no gene match: 10. This CDR3 region has 20 residues. CDR3: CASSLALTGGGKATNEKLFF. The CDR3 DNA is TGTGCCAGCAGCTTAGCCCTGACAGGGGGCGGTAAGGCAACTAATGAAAAACTGTTTTTT.

This clonotype was seen many times. Here the CDR3 reads CASTLLGHSSYEQYF. The CDR3 DNA reads as TGTGCCAGCACCTTACTAGGACACAGCTCCTACGAGCAGTACTTC. V and J are TRBV27 and TRBJ2-7; D possibly uses TRBD1 or TRBD2 (5 bases each). V gave up 7 bases and J gave up 0 bases, with 16 bases separating them. The CDR3 runs to 15 residues. CDR1 is MNHEY and CDR2 is SMNVEV in the germline V gene (reference sequence).

The sample holds many counts of this clonotype. The chain has TRBV3-1 and TRBJ2-5; D may correspond to TRBD1 or TRBD2 (7 bases each). The CDR3 has 12 residues. Per germline, CDR1 LGHDT and CDR2 YNNKEL (reference sequence). Trimming shortened V by 1 base and J by 13 bases, and 13 bases separated the two germline ends. The CDR3 nucleotides are TGTGCCAGCAGCCAAGGGGGGGGACAGCCGTACTTC. Translating it yields CASSQGGGQPYF.

As regards this clonotype: A much larger clone is a single base away; this may be a read error. The V call is TRBV24-1, the J call TRBJ2-7; D gene ambiguous. Germline lookup yields CDR1 KGHDR and CDR2 SFDVKD. V was clipped by 5 bases and J by 7 bases, with 23 bases between them. This CDR3 spans 16 amino acids. The CDR3 DNA reads TGTGCCACCAGTGGTAGCAGGAGAACCCCCCTCGGGGAGCAGTACTTC. This sequence encodes CATSGSRRTPLGEQYF.

This chain connects TRBV7-8 to TRBJ2-7, with 7 bases fitting TRBD2. The germline CDR1 and CDR2 sequences are SGHVS and FQNEAQ. With 5 bases clipped from V and 1 base from J, the junction kept 8 bases outside the gene matches. The CDR3 is made up of 15 amino acids. The CDR3 DNA sequence: TGTGCCAGCAGCCCGCCTAGCGGAATTTCCTACGAGCAGTACTTC. Its protein product is CASSPPSGISYEQYF. Drawing the rest from reference TRBV7-8 and TRBJ2-7, the complete variable domain is GAGVSQSPRYKVAKRGQDVALRCDPISGHVSLFWYQQALGQGPEFLTYFQNEAQLDKSGLPSDRFFAERPEGSVSTLKIQRTQQEDSAVYLCASSPPSGISYEQYFGPGTRLTVT.

This clonotype has more than one count but fewer than ten. The chain joins TRBV9 to TRBJ2-2; D may be TRBD2 (6 bases). Trimming pared 3 bases from V and 3 bases from J, leaving 6 bases between. Germline lookup yields CDR1 SGDLS and CDR2 YYNGEE. The CDR3 has 13 amino acids. DNA for the CDR3: TGTGCCAGCAGCGCTAGCGACACCGGGGAGCTGTTTTTT. It codes for CASSASDTGELFF.

This clonotype has ten or more counts. The rearrangement uses TRBV24-1 and TRBJ2-2; D may be TRBD2 (5 bases). Germline values: CDR1 KGHDR, CDR2 SFDVKD. This CDR3 spans 14 amino acids. The V end lost 5 bases, the J end lost 5 bases, and 11 bases lay between the germline ends. The CDR3, as DNA: TGTGCCACCAGTGGTTACCCGGGAACCGGGGAGCTGTTTTTT. It yields the protein CATSGYPGTGELFF.

This clonotype was seen more than once but under ten times. This sequence joins TRBV10-3 and TRBJ2-7; D perhaps matches TRBD1 (6 bases). This CDR3 region has 14 residues. Germline lookup yields CDR1 ENHRY and CDR2 SYGVKD. V was shortened by 3 bases and J by 5 bases, with 14 bases between the two germline ends. The CDR3 is CAISEGGRGDEQYF. The CDR3 DNA is TGTGCCATCAGTGAAGGGGGACGAGGTGACGAGCAGTACTTC.

In this sample, this clonotype turned up a few times. The chain carries TRBV7-3 and TRBJ2-3; 8 positions agree with TRBD2. This CDR3 contains 22 residues. V gave up 0 bases and J gave up 2 bases; unmatched junction bases: 22. Per the germline V gene, CDR1 is SGHTA and CDR2 is FQGTGA. The CDR3 DNA reads as TGTGCCAGCAGCTTAACCATGCCACTAAGCCCCTGGGCTAGCGGGTTCACAGATACGCAGTATTTT. It encodes CASSLTMPLSPWASGFTDTQYF.

CDR3: CASSPRPQRATYEQYF. The CDR3 bases are TGCGCCAGCAGCCCCCGGCCCCAGCGGGCAACCTACGAGCAGTACTTC. V gene TRBV4-1 combines with J gene TRBJ2-7; tentative D call: TRBD2 (6 bases). CDR3 length: 16 residues. V was trimmed by 4 bases and J by 2 bases, leaving 18 bases between them. CDR1 MGHRA and CDR2 YSYEKL come from the germline V gene.

There are a few counts of this clonotype. The J gene is TRBJ2-1, the V gene TRBV9, with 9 positions matching TRBD2. The germline CDR1 and CDR2 sequences are SGDLS and YYNGEE. This CDR3 has 13 amino acids. The ends lost 2 bases at V and 13 bases at J; junction bases unmatched: 7. The CDR3 DNA reads as TGTGCCAGCAGCGTCGGTCCTAGCGGGAAACAGTTCTTC. It translates to CASSVGPSGKQFF.

This clonotype has ten or more counts. The chain employs TRBV28 and TRBJ2-3; D is possibly TRBD2 (5 bases). Trimming stripped 5 bases from V and 1 base from J, with 28 bases between. Per germline, CDR1 MDHEN and CDR2 SYDVKM. The CDR3 spans 20 residues. The CDR3 DNA sequence: TGTGCCAGCAGTCGGTTGGCCGCATCGGTCGGACTGAAGGGCACAGATACGCAGTATTTT. This sequence encodes CASSRLAASVGLKGTDTQYF.

The J gene is TRBJ2-7, the V gene TRBV18, with D possibly being TRBD1 or TRBD2 (5 bases each). Trimming pared 2 bases from V and 4 bases from J, leaving 9 bases between. Germline V gives CDR1 KGHSH, CDR2 LQKENI. There are 13 residues in the CDR3. The CDR3 region is CASSPNRRYEQYF. The CDR3 region has the DNA TGTGCCAGCTCACCAAACAGGAGGTACGAGCAGTACTTC. The variable domain in full, with the rest retrieved from reference TRBV18 and TRBJ2-7, is NAGVMQNPRHLVRRRGQEARLRCSPMKGHSHVYWYRQLPEEGLKFMVYLQKENIIDESGMPKERFSAEFPKEGPSILRIQQVVRGDSAAYFCASSPNRRYEQYFGPGTRLTVT.

This clonotype was observed a few times. The V call is TRBV6-1, the J call TRBJ1-1; D not certain. The CDR3 contains 12 residues. Per germline, CDR1 MNHNS and CDR2 SASEGT. V gave up 5 bases and J gave up 7 bases, with 11 bases separating them. The CDR3 sequence: CASSRGFGEAFF. CDR3 coding DNA: TGTGCCAGCAGTCGCGGGTTTGGTGAAGCTTTCTTT.

There are many counts of this clonotype. This chain links TRBV5-1 with TRBJ2-3; D possibly matches TRBD1 or TRBD2 (6 bases each). This CDR3 is 17 amino acids long. With 3 bases removed from V and 3 bases from J, the gap between germline ends came to 20 bases. Germline V gene sequence: CDR1 SGHRS, CDR2 YFSETQ. CDR3 DNA: TGCGCCAGCAGCTCCTCCGGGCAGGGGAGGTATACAGATACGCAGTATTTT. The encoded protein is CASSSSGQGRYTDTQYF.

This clonotype was observed a handful of times. The chain joins TRBV11-2 to TRBJ2-5, with D possibly matching TRBD2 (6 bases). Deletions cut 3 bases from V and 9 bases from J, with 11 bases between. Germline-derived CDR1 and CDR2 are SGHAT and FQNNGV. The length of the CDR3 is 12 residues. Here the CDR3 reads CASSFQEGPQYF. DNA for the CDR3: TGTGCCAGCAGCTTTCAGGAGGGGCCCCAGTACTTC.

A few counts support this clonotype. V gene TRBV21-1 combines with J gene TRBJ1-5; the D call TRBD1 from the table was never checked on the DNA. TRBV21-1 is a pseudogene locus. The CDR3 has 16 residues. The CDR3 here is CASSGKTGVSNQPQHF. CDR3 in DNA: TGTGCCAGCAGCGGCAAGACAGGGGTGAGCAATCAGCCCCAGCATTTT.

The genes are TRBV7-2 and TRBJ2-1; 10 nucleotides align to TRBD2. The junction had 10 bases not matched to a gene; V was cut back by 6 bases and J by 11 bases. CDR1 SGHTA and CDR2 FQGNSA come from the germline V gene. This CDR3 region has 14 residues. CDR3 nucleotides: TGTGCCAGCAGTTATCTAGCGGGAGACATGAAGCAGTTCTTC. Translation gives CASSYLAGDMKQFF.

There are many counts of this clonotype. This sequence joins TRBV18 and TRBJ2-5, with TRBD2 identical over 8 bases. Germline CDR1 and CDR2: KGHSH and LQKENI. The CDR3 runs to 15 residues. V gave up 0 bases and J gave up 2 bases; unmatched junction bases: 2. The CDR3 reads CASSPPGLAQETQYF. The CDR3 DNA follows: TGTGCCAGCTCACCACCCGGACTAGCACAAGAGACCCAGTACTTC.

V usage is TRBV27 and J usage is TRBJ2-1, with 7 bases fitting TRBD1. V gave up 1 base and J gave up 7 bases; unmatched junction bases: 7. This CDR3 has 15 amino acids. CDR1 is MNHEY and CDR2 is SMNVEV in the germline V gene (reference sequence). CDR3 nucleotides: TGTGCCAGCAGTTTATACGCAGGGGGACGTAATGAGCAGTTCTTC. The encoded protein is CASSLYAGGRNEQFF.

This clonotype occurred many times. The chain links TRBV24-1 to TRBJ2-7; possibly TRBD2 for D (5 bases). Trimming removed 3 bases at V and 5 bases at J, with 10 bases between. Germline V gene data show CDR1 as KGHDR and CDR2 as SFDVKD. This CDR3 comprises 13 residues. CDR3: CATSDGGWDEQYF. As DNA, the CDR3 is TGTGCCACCAGTGATGGAGGATGGGACGAGCAGTACTTC.

The J gene is TRBJ2-2, the V gene TRBV10-3; the D gene is possibly TRBD1 (6 bases). Per germline, CDR1 ENHRY and CDR2 SYGVKD. The length of the CDR3 is 17 residues. The V end lost 8 bases, the J end lost 6 bases, and 25 bases lay between the germline ends. This chain's CDR3 is CAIGRQQGPSLPGELFF. CDR3 in DNA: TGTGCCATCGGGCGGCAACAGGGCCCCTCTCTCCCCGGGGAGCTGTTTTTT.

A remark on this clonotype: At one end, the junction sequence differs from germline, possibly due to a read error. V is TRBV28 and J is TRBJ2-1; a possible D gene is TRBD1 (5 bases). The germline V gene encodes CDR1 MDHEN and CDR2 SYDVKM. This CDR3 is 12 amino acids long. This CDR3 is CASSTGGHEQLF. In DNA, the CDR3 is TGTGCCAGCAGTACAGGTGGCCATGAGCAGCTCTTC. Full variable domain (remainder filled in from reference TRBV28 and TRBJ2-1): DVKVTQSSRYLVKRTGEKVFLECVQDMDHENMFWYRQDPGLGLRLIYFSYDVKMKEKGDIPEGYSVSREKKERFSLILESASTNQTSMYLCASSTGGHEQLFGPGTRLTVL.

This clonotype was seen a few times. The chain recombines TRBV7-8 with TRBJ2-5; D is unresolved. Looked up from germline, CDR1 is SGHVS and CDR2 is FQNEAQ. Between the trimmed V and J ends, which lost 0 bases and 6 bases, there was a span of 8 bases. This CDR3 is 13 amino acids long. CDR3: CASSLADGKTQYF. The CDR3 DNA sequence: TGTGCCAGCAGCTTAGCCGATGGGAAGACCCAGTACTTC. The full variable domain, in which reference TRBV7-8 and TRBJ2-5 provide the parts outside the CDR3, is GAGVSQSPRYKVAKRGQDVALRCDPISGHVSLFWYQQALGQGPEFLTYFQNEAQLDKSGLPSDRFFAERPEGSVSTLKIQRTQQEDSAVYLCASSLADGKTQYFGPGTRLLVL.

The table lists this clonotype with a few counts. J is TRBJ2-3 and V is TRBV28; no reliable D call. V gave up 10 bases and J gave up 5 bases, with 16 bases separating them. The CDR3 extends over 13 amino acids. Germline CDR1 MDHEN, CDR2 SYDVKM. The CDR3 sequence: CATSESGGDTQYF. CDR3 nucleotides: TGTGCCACCAGCGAGTCGGGTGGAGATACGCAGTATTTT.

This clonotype appeared a few times. The rearrangement joins TRBV28 to TRBJ1-2; TRBD1 is a possible D gene (5 bases). CDR1 and CDR2 (germline): MDHEN, SYDVKM. The V end was cut by 10 bases, the J end by 8 bases, with 17 bases between. The CDR3 consists of 12 residues. CDR3 sequence (DNA): TGTGCCACCCACTCCTTAAACAGGGGCTACACCTTC. This sequence encodes CATHSLNRGYTF.